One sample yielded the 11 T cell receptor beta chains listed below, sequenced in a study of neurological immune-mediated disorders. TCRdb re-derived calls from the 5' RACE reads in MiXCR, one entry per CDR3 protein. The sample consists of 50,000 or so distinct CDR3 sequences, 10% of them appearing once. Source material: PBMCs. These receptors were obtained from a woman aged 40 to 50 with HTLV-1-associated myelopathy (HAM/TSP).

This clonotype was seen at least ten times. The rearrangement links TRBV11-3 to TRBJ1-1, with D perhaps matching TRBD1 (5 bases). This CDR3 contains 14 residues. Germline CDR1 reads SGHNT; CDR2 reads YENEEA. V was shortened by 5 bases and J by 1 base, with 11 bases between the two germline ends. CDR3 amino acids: CASSPSGTNTEAFF. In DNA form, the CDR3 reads TGTGCCAGCAGCCCCTCCGGGACGAACACTGAAGCTTTCTTT.

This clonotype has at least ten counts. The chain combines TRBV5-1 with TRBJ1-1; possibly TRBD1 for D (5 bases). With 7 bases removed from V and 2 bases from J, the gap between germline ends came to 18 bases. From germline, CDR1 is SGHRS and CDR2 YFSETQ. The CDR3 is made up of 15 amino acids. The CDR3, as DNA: TGCGCCAGCTCCGACCAGGGACCACCTAACACTGAAGCTTTCTTT. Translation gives CASSDQGPPNTEAFF.

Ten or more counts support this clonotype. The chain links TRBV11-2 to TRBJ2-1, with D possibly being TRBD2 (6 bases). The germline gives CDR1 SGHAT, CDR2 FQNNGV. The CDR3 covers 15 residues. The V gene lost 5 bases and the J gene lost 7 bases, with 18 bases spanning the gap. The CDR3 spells CASSPGASEVNEQFF. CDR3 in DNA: TGTGCCAGCAGCCCCGGAGCTAGCGAAGTAAATGAGCAGTTCTTC.

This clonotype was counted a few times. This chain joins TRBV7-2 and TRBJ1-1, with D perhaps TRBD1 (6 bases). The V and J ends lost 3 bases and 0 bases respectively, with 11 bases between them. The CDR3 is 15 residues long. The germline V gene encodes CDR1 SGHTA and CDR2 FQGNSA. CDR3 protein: CASSFRTGMNTEAFF. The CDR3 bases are TGTGCCAGCAGCTTCCGCACAGGGATGAACACTGAAGCTTTCTTT.

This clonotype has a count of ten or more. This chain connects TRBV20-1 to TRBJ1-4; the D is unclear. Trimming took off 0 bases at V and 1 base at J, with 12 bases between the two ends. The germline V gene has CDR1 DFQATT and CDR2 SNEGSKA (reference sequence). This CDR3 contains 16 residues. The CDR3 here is CSARDRWKGTNEKLFF. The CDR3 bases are TGCAGTGCTAGAGATCGGTGGAAGGGAACTAATGAAAAACTGTTTTTT.

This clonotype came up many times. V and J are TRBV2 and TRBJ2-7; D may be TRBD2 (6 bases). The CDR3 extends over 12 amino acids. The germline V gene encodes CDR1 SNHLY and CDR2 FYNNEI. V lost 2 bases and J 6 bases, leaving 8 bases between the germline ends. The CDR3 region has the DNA TGTGCCAGCAGTGAACAGGGAGGCGAGCAGTACTTC. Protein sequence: CASSEQGGEQYF.

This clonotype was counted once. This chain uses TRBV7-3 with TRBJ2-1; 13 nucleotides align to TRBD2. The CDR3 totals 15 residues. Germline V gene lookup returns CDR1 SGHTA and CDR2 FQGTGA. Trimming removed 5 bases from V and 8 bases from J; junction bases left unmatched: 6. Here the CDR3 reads CASSQLAGGPYEQFF. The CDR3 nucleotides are TGTGCCAGCAGCCAACTAGCGGGGGGGCCATATGAGCAGTTCTTC.

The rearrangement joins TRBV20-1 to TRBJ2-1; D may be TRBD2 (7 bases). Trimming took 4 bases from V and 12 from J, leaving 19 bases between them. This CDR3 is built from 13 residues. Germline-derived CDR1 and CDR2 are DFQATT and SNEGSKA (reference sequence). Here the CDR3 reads CSAKGGGCDAQFF. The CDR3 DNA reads TGCAGTGCTAAGGGGGGGGGCTGTGATGCGCAGTTCTTC.

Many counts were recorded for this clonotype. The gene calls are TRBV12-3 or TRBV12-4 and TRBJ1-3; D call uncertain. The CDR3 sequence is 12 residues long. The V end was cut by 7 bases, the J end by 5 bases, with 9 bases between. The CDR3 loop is CASTPRRNTIYF. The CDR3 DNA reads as TGTGCCAGCACGCCTAGGAGAAACACCATATATTTT.

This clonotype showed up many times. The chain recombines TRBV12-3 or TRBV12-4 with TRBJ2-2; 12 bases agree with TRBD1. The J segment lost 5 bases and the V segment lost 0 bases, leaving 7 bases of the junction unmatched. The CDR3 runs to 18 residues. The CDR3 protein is CASSLAKGQGARTGELFF. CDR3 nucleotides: TGTGCCAGCAGTTTAGCGAAGGGACAGGGGGCGCGAACCGGGGAGCTGTTTTTT.

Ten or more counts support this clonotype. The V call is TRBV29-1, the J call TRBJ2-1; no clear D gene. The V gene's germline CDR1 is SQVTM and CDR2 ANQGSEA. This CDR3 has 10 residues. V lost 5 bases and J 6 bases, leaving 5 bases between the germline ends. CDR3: CSVKGNEQFF. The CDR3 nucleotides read TGCAGCGTTAAGGGCAATGAGCAGTTCTTC.